Listed below are T cell receptor beta chains from one sample, sequenced in a study of blood T cell repertoires in COVID-19. The protocol was immunoSEQ multiplex PCR, while the TCRdb copy is restricted to in-frame clones and leaves out a portion. The data hold some 330,000 clones, with more than 70% observed a single time. Material for sequencing was PBMCs or T cells enriched from blood (not recorded which). These receptors originate from a middle-aged man in a cohort exposed to, infected with or recovered from COVID-19 (not recorded which). CDR3s include the opening cysteine and the closing phenylalanine or tryptophan. Each record gives: CDR3 DNA, CDR3 protein, V gene, J gene, clone size, D gene. The D gene is left open where the match is weak. The size entry is marked missing in some rows and otherwise reads once, few, many or a size class.

CDR3nt: TGTGCCAGTAGTCGGGAGGGCGATTTCAATCAGCCCCAGCATTTT; CDR3aa: CASSREGDFNQPQHF; v_gene: TRBV19; j_gene: TRBJ1-5; abundance: once; d_gene: -
CDR3nt: TGTGCCAGCTCTAGAATGGACAGCCAAGCTAATGAAAAACTGTTTTTT; CDR3aa: CASSRMDSQANEKLFF; v_gene: TRBV18; j_gene: TRBJ1-4; abundance: few; d_gene: -
CDR3nt: TGCGCCAGCAGCCATCCAACCGGGACAGGGAGGGAAAAACTGTTTTTT; CDR3aa: CASSHPTGTGREKLFF; v_gene: TRBV4-1; j_gene: TRBJ1-4; abundance: -; d_gene: TRBD1
CDR3nt: TGTGCCAGCAGCTTGGGGGCCAGGGCCAACACTGAAGCTTTCTTT; CDR3aa: CASSLGARANTEAFF; v_gene: TRBV5-6; j_gene: TRBJ1-1; abundance: -; d_gene: -
CDR3nt: TGTGCCAGCAGCCAATTGAGGAACACTGAAGCTTTCTTT; CDR3aa: CASSQLRNTEAFF; v_gene: TRBV14; j_gene: TRBJ1-1; abundance: -; d_gene: -
CDR3nt: TGTGCCAGCAGTGGTGGGAGTCAGCCCCAGCATTTT; CDR3aa: CASSGGSQPQHF; v_gene: TRBV2; j_gene: TRBJ1-5; abundance: -; d_gene: -
CDR3nt: TGCGCCAGCAGCGCAAGACAGGGGTACGAGCAGTTCTTC; CDR3aa: CASSARQGYEQFF; v_gene: TRBV5-1; j_gene: TRBJ2-1; abundance: -; d_gene: TRBD1
CDR3nt: TGTGCCAGCAGCGACAGGTTCAATCAGCCCCAGCATTTT; CDR3aa: CASSDRFNQPQHF; v_gene: TRBV7-8; j_gene: TRBJ1-5; abundance: -; d_gene: -
CDR3nt: TGTGCCAGCAGTGATCAAGCGGGAGGGTACAATGAGCAGTTCTTC; CDR3aa: CASSDQAGGYNEQFF; v_gene: TRBV6-1; j_gene: TRBJ2-1; abundance: once; d_gene: TRBD2
CDR3nt: TGTGCCAGTAGTCCGGGACAGGGGTTTGGGCAGCCCCAGCATTTT; CDR3aa: CASSPGQGFGQPQHF; v_gene: TRBV19; j_gene: TRBJ1-5; abundance: -; d_gene: TRBD1
CDR3nt: TGTGCCAGCAGCTTGTGGCTACGAGACAGGGGCGGTGAAAAACTGTTTTTT; CDR3aa: CASSLWLRDRGGEKLFF; v_gene: TRBV5-5; j_gene: TRBJ1-4; abundance: -; d_gene: TRBD1
CDR3nt: TGTGCCAGTAGTATCTCGGTAGGGGACGGGGAGCTGTTTTTT; CDR3aa: CASSISVGDGELFF; v_gene: TRBV19; j_gene: TRBJ2-2; abundance: -; d_gene: -
CDR3nt: TGTGCCAGCTCCCTACTAGCGTTATGGGAGCTGTTTTTT; CDR3aa: CASSLLALWELFF; v_gene: TRBV2; j_gene: TRBJ2-2; abundance: -; d_gene: TRBD2
CDR3nt: TGTGCCAGCAATCGAGGTGAGCAGTTCTTC; CDR3aa: CASNRGEQFF; v_gene: TRBV2; j_gene: TRBJ2-1; abundance: -; d_gene: -
CDR3nt: TGCGCCAGCAGCCAAGTTGGCGTGACGCGGGGAATTCAGCCCCAGCATTTT; CDR3aa: CASSQVGVTRGIQPQHF; v_gene: TRBV4-1; j_gene: TRBJ1-5; abundance: -; d_gene: -
CDR3nt: TGTGCCAGCAGTGAAGGTCCGAGCGGGAGGAGCTCCTACGAGCAGTACTTC; CDR3aa: CASSEGPSGRSSYEQYF; v_gene: TRBV2; j_gene: TRBJ2-7; abundance: few; d_gene: TRBD2
CDR3nt: TGTGCCAGCTCACCATTCGACAGTATTTACAATGAGCAGTTCTTC; CDR3aa: CASSPFDSIYNEQFF; v_gene: TRBV18; j_gene: TRBJ2-1; abundance: -; d_gene: -
CDR3nt: TGCGCCAGCAGCTTGTCTTTCCGGCCTAGCGGGGAGACCCAGTACTTC; CDR3aa: CASSLSFRPSGETQYF; v_gene: TRBV5-1; j_gene: TRBJ2-5; abundance: -; d_gene: TRBD2
CDR3nt: TGCGCCAGCAGATTGACTAGCACAGATACGCAGTATTTT; CDR3aa: CASRLTSTDTQYF; v_gene: TRBV10-1; j_gene: TRBJ2-3; abundance: -; d_gene: -
CDR3nt: TGTGCCAGCAGCTTAGTTTCCGGGAGAAATGAGCAGTTCTTC; CDR3aa: CASSLVSGRNEQFF; v_gene: TRBV7-2; j_gene: TRBJ2-1; abundance: -; d_gene: -
CDR3nt: TGTGCCAGCAGTTCAGTGACGGGAATTAGCAATCAGCCCCAGCATTTT; CDR3aa: CASSSVTGISNQPQHF; v_gene: TRBV6-5; j_gene: TRBJ1-5; abundance: many; d_gene: -
CDR3nt: TGTGCCAGCAGCTTGGGGCAGGGGGCAGGGGAGACCCAGTACTTC; CDR3aa: CASSLGQGAGETQYF; v_gene: TRBV5-4; j_gene: TRBJ2-5; abundance: -; d_gene: TRBD1
CDR3nt: TGTGCCAGCAGTTCGGGGAGGGTCGAAGCTTTCTTT; CDR3aa: CASSSGRVEAFF; v_gene: TRBV28; j_gene: TRBJ1-1; abundance: -; d_gene: -